The 3 T cell receptor beta chains in this list originate from one sample, sequenced in a study of control samples from healthy donors and cancer patients. Profiled with immunoSEQ multiplex PCR; TCRdb holds only in-frame clones, not every one. The sample holds about 55,000 clones, roughly 88% seen once. The specimen sequenced was blood. These receptors were obtained from a man aged 50 to 60 in good health.

The gene calls are TRBV11-2 and TRBJ1-3; D remains ambiguous. This CDR3 comprises 15 residues. Germline CDR1 and CDR2: SGHAT and FQNNGV. The ends were cut back, 0 bases at V and 0 bases at J, with 6 bases in the middle. For the CDR3, the DNA is TGTGCCAGCAGCTTAGATCTGTTCTCTGGAAACACCATATATTTT. Encoded protein: CASSLDLFSGNTIYF. Together with reference TRBV11-2 and TRBJ1-3, the CDR3 gives the full variable domain: EAGVAQSPRYKIIEKRQSVAFWCNPISGHATLYWYQQILGQGPKLLIQFQNNGVVDDSQLPKDRFSAERLKGVDSTLKIQPAKLEDSAVYLCASSLDLFSGNTIYFGEGSWLTVV.

The chain is built from TRBV3-1 (or the pseudogene TRBV3-2) and TRBJ2-2, with 9 bases lining up with TRBD1. CDR3 length equals 15 residues. V lost 4 bases and J lost 7; bases outside the gene matches: 7. The V gene's germline CDR1 is LGHDT and CDR2 YNNKEL (reference sequence). Here the CDR3 DNA reads TGTGCCAGCAGCCTCCCGGGACAGGGCCACGGGGAGCTGTTTTTT. It codes for CASSLPGQGHGELFF.

This clone has a single count. This sample includes further DNA sequences coding for the same CDR3. The rearrangement uses TRBV23-1 and TRBJ2-2; either TRBD1 or TRBD2 may supply D (5 bases each). TRBV23-1 belongs to the ORF category, with a function that is uncertain. Deletions cut 7 bases from V and 7 bases from J, with 16 bases between. CDR3 length equals 14 residues. The CDR3 spells CASNSGGGNGELFF. The CDR3 DNA reads as TGCGCCAGCAACTCTGGGGGTGGGAACGGGGAGCTGTTTTTT.